The table lists the clone carrying this T cell receptor beta chain with a few counts. Unique molecular identifiers were used in preparing the TCRbeta library. TCRdb analysed the PCR reads with MiXCR anew, one entry per CDR3 protein. The sample lists roughly 610,000 distinct CDR3 sequences; about 10% were seen once. The record originates from a study of T-cell reconstitution after alpha-beta-depleted transplantation in children. The starting material was PBMCs from the stem cell graft donor, obtained from the stem cell graft. The source of this sequence is a human donor who donated a stem cell graft to a child with acute myeloid leukemia.

Here the CDR3 reads CASRKTGGFSGNTIYF. The CDR3 nucleotides read TGTGCCAGCAGAAAGACAGGGGGCTTCTCTGGAAACACCATATATTTT. This rearrangement joins TRBV12-3 or TRBV12-4 to TRBJ1-3; 10 bases are shared with TRBD1. The length of the CDR3 is 16 residues. The junction had 5 bases not matched to a gene; V was cut back by 6 bases and J by 0 bases.